A selection of T cell receptor beta chains follows, all from one sample in a study of cytomegalovirus exposure and HLA in healthy donors. The protocol was immunoSEQ multiplex PCR, while the TCRdb copy is restricted to in-frame clones and leaves out a portion. The sample lists 100,000 to 150,000 clones, 65% to 85% occurring once. The sample consisted of PBMCs. Every receptor here comes from a boy aged 5-17 years in good health and CMV-seronegative. The conserved cysteine and the conserved F or W are not part of the CDR3 here.

j_call | v_call | cdr3_aa
TRBJ2-7 | TRBV25-1 | ASSKRSEDYEQY
TRBJ1-2 | TRBV19 | ASRGDRGNYGYT
TRBJ1-4 | TRBV7-9 | ASSLTGYDEKLF
TRBJ2-2 | TRBV5-6 | ASSTVALARTGELF
TRBJ2-1 | TRBV11-3 | ASSATGAGYNEQF
TRBJ2-7 | TRBV29-1 | SGRDSPTSAEQY
TRBJ2-7 | TRBV11-3 | ASSSWGQGDNEQY
TRBJ2-2 | TRBV9 | ASSSEGNTGELF
TRBJ1-4 | TRBV6-5 | ASSATGLSNEKLF
TRBJ1-4 | TRBV19 | ASSISSGTADEKLF
TRBJ1-4 | TRBV5-1 | ASSPGEGEKLF
TRBJ2-6 | TRBV10-3 | AISDPDRLSGANVLT
TRBJ2-3 | TRBV6-4 | ASSDSSGRGPSTQY
TRBJ2-2 | TRBV9 | ASSVDSGRAAGELF
TRBJ2-7 | TRBV6-4 | ASSDSGSGRGGYEQY
TRBJ2-7 | TRBV30 | AWSVGGASYEQY
TRBJ2-1 | TRBV19 | ASSKPPRGRADEQF